These T cell receptor beta chains were read from a single sample in a study of CD8 T cells in ankylosing spondylitis. TCRdb reanalysed the 5' RACE reads using MiXCR and keeps one entry per CDR3 protein. The sample has about 340,000 distinct CDR3 sequences; less than 10% are singletons. Material: blood, either unsorted or a sorted T cell fraction (not recorded which). All receptors derive from a male donor with ankylosing spondylitis. The CDR3 runs from the conserved cysteine through the conserved F or W. Each record gives: V gene, clone size, J gene, D gene, CDR3 DNA, CDR3 protein. The D gene is left open where the match is weak. Size tells how often a clone was seen (once, few, many) or the class of an expanded clone, and some rows leave it out.

v_call: TRBV29-1; clone_size: few; j_call: TRBJ2-1; d_call: NA; cdr3_nt: TGCAGCGTTGAAGATCCGACAGGGTTTTGGGGGGTTGAGCAGTTCTTC; cdr3_aa: CSVEDPTGFWGVEQFF
v_call: TRBV3-1; clone_size: many; j_call: TRBJ2-1; d_call: NA; cdr3_nt: TGTGCCAGCAGCACCCTCGGCTCCTACAATGAGCAGTTCTTC; cdr3_aa: CASSTLGSYNEQFF
v_call: TRBV19; clone_size: few; j_call: TRBJ2-2; d_call: NA; cdr3_nt: TGTGCCAGTAGGGTTGCGGACGCGAACACCGGGGAGCTGTTTTTT; cdr3_aa: CASRVADANTGELFF
v_call: TRBV5-1; clone_size: NA; j_call: TRBJ1-4; d_call: NA; cdr3_nt: TGCGCCAGCAGCTTGGGACCCCGGGGGCTTGATGAAAAACTGTTTTTT; cdr3_aa: CASSLGPRGLDEKLFF
v_call: TRBV20-1; clone_size: NA; j_call: TRBJ2-7; d_call: TRBD2; cdr3_nt: TGCAGTGCTAGAGCTTTTCTAGCGGGTAAGGAGCGCGAGCAGTACTTC; cdr3_aa: CSARAFLAGKEREQYF
v_call: TRBV10-3; clone_size: few; j_call: TRBJ1-4; d_call: NA; cdr3_nt: TGTGCCATCAGTGGATTTCGGGACGGTAATGAAAAACTGTTTTTT; cdr3_aa: CAISGFRDGNEKLFF
v_call: TRBV20-1; clone_size: many; j_call: TRBJ2-1; d_call: NA; cdr3_nt: TGCAGTGCTATCAGGGAAAGGTATGAGCAGTTCTTC; cdr3_aa: CSAIRERYEQFF
v_call: TRBV6-2/TRBV6-3; clone_size: NA; j_call: TRBJ2-5; d_call: TRBD2; cdr3_nt: TGTGCCAGCGGTCAAGGATTACTAGCGGGACACTTC; cdr3_aa: CASGQGLLAGHF
v_call: TRBV11-1; clone_size: NA; j_call: TRBJ1-2; d_call: NA; cdr3_nt: TGTGCCAGCAGCCGCCCGACAGGAAATGGCTACACCTTC; cdr3_aa: CASSRPTGNGYTF
v_call: TRBV5-1; clone_size: many; j_call: TRBJ2-7; d_call: TRBD2; cdr3_nt: TGCGCCAGCAGCACCCGCCCAACTAGCGGAGACCACTACGAGCAGTACTTC; cdr3_aa: CASSTRPTSGDHYEQYF
v_call: TRBV28; clone_size: NA; j_call: TRBJ2-3; d_call: NA; cdr3_nt: TGTGCCAGCAGCGAGGCCGGCAGCACAGATACGCAGTATTTT; cdr3_aa: CASSEAGSTDTQYF
v_call: TRBV30; clone_size: NA; j_call: TRBJ2-6; d_call: NA; cdr3_nt: TGTGCCTGGAAGGGGACTTCTGGGGCCAACGTCCTGACTTTC; cdr3_aa: CAWKGTSGANVLTF
v_call: TRBV5-1; clone_size: few; j_call: TRBJ1-5; d_call: TRBD1; cdr3_nt: TGCGCCAGCAGCGCCGGGACAGGGAGAGCTCAGCCCCAGCATTTT; cdr3_aa: CASSAGTGRAQPQHF
v_call: TRBV20-1; clone_size: NA; j_call: TRBJ2-1; d_call: NA; cdr3_nt: TGCAGTGCCGAACATCAAATGGCGGATAACAATGAGCAGTTCTTC; cdr3_aa: CSAEHQMADNNEQFF
v_call: TRBV7-2; clone_size: NA; j_call: TRBJ2-3; d_call: TRBD2; cdr3_nt: TGTGCCAGCAGTTGGACTAGCGCTAGCACAGATACGCAGTATTTT; cdr3_aa: CASSWTSASTDTQYF
v_call: TRBV24-1; clone_size: NA; j_call: TRBJ2-2; d_call: NA; cdr3_nt: TGTGCCACCAATCACGGGCTCACCGGGGAGCTGTTTTTT; cdr3_aa: CATNHGLTGELFF
v_call: TRBV25-1; clone_size: few; j_call: TRBJ1-4; d_call: NA; cdr3_nt: TGTGCCAGCAGTGATCCGCGGGCAACTAATGAAAAACTGTTTTTT; cdr3_aa: CASSDPRATNEKLFF
v_call: TRBV12-3/TRBV12-4; clone_size: NA; j_call: TRBJ1-3; d_call: NA; cdr3_nt: TGTGCCAGCACCCCGGGGACATTTGGAAACACCATATATTTT; cdr3_aa: CASTPGTFGNTIYF
v_call: TRBV19; clone_size: NA; j_call: TRBJ2-7; d_call: TRBD1; cdr3_nt: TGTGCCAGTAGTATGGGACAGGGTCTCTACGAGCAGTACTTC; cdr3_aa: CASSMGQGLYEQYF
v_call: TRBV6-5; clone_size: NA; j_call: TRBJ1-3; d_call: NA; cdr3_nt: TGTGCCAGCAGTTACGCGGCCTGGAGCTCTGGAAACACCATATATTTT; cdr3_aa: CASSYAAWSSGNTIYF
v_call: TRBV7-9; clone_size: few; j_call: TRBJ2-7; d_call: NA; cdr3_nt: TGTGCCAGCAGCTTAGTCTCCGAGCAGTACTTC; cdr3_aa: CASSLVSEQYF
v_call: TRBV27; clone_size: NA; j_call: TRBJ2-1; d_call: TRBD1; cdr3_nt: TGTGCCAGCAGTTTCCTTGAGGCAGGGGGCATTGTCAGCGGTGAGCAGTTCTTC; cdr3_aa: CASSFLEAGGIVSGEQFF
v_call: TRBV7-2; clone_size: NA; j_call: TRBJ2-1; d_call: NA; cdr3_nt: TGTGCCAGCAGGGTTAGCGGAAGCTCCTACAATGAGCAGTTCTTC; cdr3_aa: CASRVSGSSYNEQFF
v_call: TRBV18; clone_size: few; j_call: TRBJ2-2; d_call: NA; cdr3_nt: TGTGCCAGCTCACTGTATTCGGACACCGGGGAGCTGTTTTTT; cdr3_aa: CASSLYSDTGELFF
v_call: TRBV12-3/TRBV12-4; clone_size: NA; j_call: TRBJ1-5; d_call: NA; cdr3_nt: TGTGCCAGCAGGGCAGGACTATATAGCAATCAGCCCCAGCATTTT; cdr3_aa: CASRAGLYSNQPQHF
v_call: TRBV12-5; clone_size: many; j_call: TRBJ2-7; d_call: NA; cdr3_nt: TGTGCTAGCTCGGGACCCAACTCCTACGAGCAGTACTTC; cdr3_aa: CASSGPNSYEQYF
v_call: TRBV14; clone_size: few; j_call: TRBJ1-4; d_call: TRBD1; cdr3_nt: TGTGCCAGCAGCAACGTCCGGGACAGGGGTAATGAAAAACTGTTTTTT; cdr3_aa: CASSNVRDRGNEKLFF
v_call: TRBV5-1; clone_size: many; j_call: TRBJ2-2; d_call: TRBD1; cdr3_nt: TGCGCCAGCAGCACGGGACAGGCGGCCTTGAGGACCGGGGAGCTGTTTTTT; cdr3_aa: CASSTGQAALRTGELFF
v_call: TRBV7-9; clone_size: few; j_call: TRBJ1-1; d_call: NA; cdr3_nt: TGTGCCAGCAGCTTAGGGCAGGGACGGATAAACACTGAAGCTTTCTTT; cdr3_aa: CASSLGQGRINTEAFF
v_call: TRBV7-2; clone_size: NA; j_call: TRBJ2-3; d_call: NA; cdr3_nt: TGTGCCAGCAGCCGACACGGCACAGATACGCAGTATTTT; cdr3_aa: CASSRHGTDTQYF
v_call: TRBV5-1; clone_size: few; j_call: TRBJ2-1; d_call: NA; cdr3_nt: TGCGCCAGCAGCTTGGCTATGGGGACGGTAAATGAGCAGTTCTTC; cdr3_aa: CASSLAMGTVNEQFF
v_call: TRBV25-1; clone_size: NA; j_call: TRBJ2-1; d_call: NA; cdr3_nt: TGTGCCAGCAGTGGCCTGGGGGGCCAGTACAATGAGCAGTTCTTC; cdr3_aa: CASSGLGGQYNEQFF
v_call: TRBV11-2; clone_size: NA; j_call: TRBJ2-3; d_call: TRBD2; cdr3_nt: TGTGCCAGCAGCTTCACGGGAGGATTGACAGATACGCAGTATTTT; cdr3_aa: CASSFTGGLTDTQYF
v_call: TRBV3-1; clone_size: few; j_call: TRBJ2-6; d_call: NA; cdr3_nt: TGTGCCAGCAACCCCGGAGCCCCCAGGCCTGGGGCCAACGTCCTGACTTTC; cdr3_aa: CASNPGAPRPGANVLTF
v_call: TRBV12-3/TRBV12-4; clone_size: NA; j_call: TRBJ1-1; d_call: NA; cdr3_nt: TGTGCCTCCGGCAGGGGGAACACTGAAGCTTTCTTT; cdr3_aa: CASGRGNTEAFF
v_call: TRBV5-1; clone_size: many; j_call: TRBJ2-2; d_call: NA; cdr3_nt: TGCGCCAGCCGCCTACTAGCAGAGAACACCGGGGAGCTGTTTTTT; cdr3_aa: CASRLLAENTGELFF
v_call: TRBV5-1; clone_size: many; j_call: TRBJ2-1; d_call: NA; cdr3_nt: TGCGCCAGCAGCTTGGAGGCCAGAACAAGACTAAGCGGGCCCTACAATGAGCAGTTCTTC; cdr3_aa: CASSLEARTRLSGPYNEQFF
v_call: TRBV20-1; clone_size: many; j_call: TRBJ2-2; d_call: TRBD2; cdr3_nt: TGCAGTGCCCGAGACCCACTAGCGGGAGGGACCGGGGAGCTGTTTTTT; cdr3_aa: CSARDPLAGGTGELFF
v_call: TRBV5-1; clone_size: many; j_call: TRBJ2-5; d_call: NA; cdr3_nt: TGCGCCAGCAGCTTGTATGGCGGCGAGAGTGAGACCCAGTACTTC; cdr3_aa: CASSLYGGESETQYF
v_call: TRBV12-3/TRBV12-4; clone_size: few; j_call: TRBJ2-6; d_call: NA; cdr3_nt: TGTGCCAGCACCTTTGGGAACGCTGGGGCCAACGTCCTGACTTTC; cdr3_aa: CASTFGNAGANVLTF
v_call: TRBV9; clone_size: NA; j_call: TRBJ2-1; d_call: NA; cdr3_nt: TGTGCCAGCTCGAGTAGCGAGAGCTCCTACAATGAGCAGTTCTTC; cdr3_aa: CASSSSESSYNEQFF
v_call: TRBV4-2; clone_size: many; j_call: TRBJ2-2; d_call: NA; cdr3_nt: TGTGCCAGCAGCCATCCGGGAGAGACCGGGGAGCTGTTTTTT; cdr3_aa: CASSHPGETGELFF
v_call: TRBV5-1; clone_size: NA; j_call: TRBJ2-1; d_call: NA; cdr3_nt: TGCGCCAGCAGCTTGGCAGAGCGGGCTAGCTACAATGAGCAGTTCTTC; cdr3_aa: CASSLAERASYNEQFF
v_call: TRBV10-3; clone_size: few; j_call: TRBJ1-1; d_call: NA; cdr3_nt: TGTGCCATCAGTGGGGGATTGGGGAGTCGGACTGAAGCTTTCTTT; cdr3_aa: CAISGGLGSRTEAFF
v_call: TRBV6-5; clone_size: NA; j_call: TRBJ1-2; d_call: NA; cdr3_nt: TGTGCCAGCAGTTACTCGAGGGGTTCCAATGGCTACACCTTC; cdr3_aa: CASSYSRGSNGYTF
v_call: TRBV10-3; clone_size: many; j_call: TRBJ2-7; d_call: NA; cdr3_nt: TGTGCCATCAGTCCCGGAACCGGGGGATCCTACGAGCAGTACTTC; cdr3_aa: CAISPGTGGSYEQYF
v_call: TRBV7-9; clone_size: NA; j_call: TRBJ1-2; d_call: NA; cdr3_nt: TGTGCCAGCAGCGGTCAGGGAGGGGTCTATGGCTACACCTTC; cdr3_aa: CASSGQGGVYGYTF
v_call: TRBV7-9; clone_size: few; j_call: TRBJ2-6; d_call: TRBD1; cdr3_nt: TGTGCCGGGAGACAGGGTGGATCTGGGGCCAACGTCCTGACTTTC; cdr3_aa: CAGRQGGSGANVLTF
v_call: TRBV2; clone_size: NA; j_call: TRBJ2-2; d_call: NA; cdr3_nt: TGTGCCAGCAGTGAAAGGGGGGGACAGAACACCGGGGAGCTGTTTTTT; cdr3_aa: CASSERGGQNTGELFF
v_call: TRBV12-3/TRBV12-4; clone_size: NA; j_call: TRBJ1-1; d_call: NA; cdr3_nt: TGTGCCAGCAGCCGCCCACAGGGCCCAAACACTGAAGCTTTCTTT; cdr3_aa: CASSRPQGPNTEAFF
v_call: TRBV27; clone_size: many; j_call: TRBJ2-1; d_call: TRBD1; cdr3_nt: TGTGCCAGCAGTTCCCCCGGGACAGGGAATTACAATGAGCAGTTCTTC; cdr3_aa: CASSSPGTGNYNEQFF
v_call: TRBV3-1; clone_size: many; j_call: TRBJ2-1; d_call: TRBD2; cdr3_nt: TGTGCCAGCAGCCCGGGGACTAGCGGGAATTATCGTGAGCAGTTCTTC; cdr3_aa: CASSPGTSGNYREQFF